This section outlines one T cell receptor (beta chain) sequence together with its context. The antigen is unknown. With 60 Vbeta and 13 Jbeta primers, the PCR was carried out. TCRdb's copy holds only in-frame clones and misses some; the assay was immunoSEQ multiplex PCR. In the table there are some 200,000 clones, around four fifths of which are singletons. Though nominally healthy at sampling, donors likely had unrecorded immune exposures. CDR3 length: 17 amino acids. Germline CDR1 reads SGHTA; CDR2 reads FQGNSA. V lost 5 bases and J lost 0; bases outside the gene matches: 9. This sample was included in a study of cytomegalovirus exposure and HLA in healthy donors. Study outcomes and limitations: Association of 16,951 TCR beta sequences with HLA alleles was found at 0.05 false discovery rate in a later analysis. Later findings reportedly placed an Asian-associated ancestry cluster below the approximately 670-donor mean for N-insertions. The majority of CMV-associated TCR beta chains were reported as apparently HLA-restricted in a later analysis.

The source is a woman aged 18-29 years in good health and CMV-seronegative. The genes are TRBV7-2 and TRBJ2-3, with TRBD2 matching over 9 bases. The sample comprised PBMCs. CDR3 residues: CASSRGREGRSTDTQYF. The CDR3 region has the DNA TGTGCCAGCAGCCGAGGGCGGGAGGGCCGAAGCACAGATACGCAGTATTTT.